This TCR beta chain was found in a study of cytomegalovirus exposure and HLA in healthy donors. General study results and limits: Highly shared variants forming one cluster were likely a sequencing artifact. The HLA-A and HLA-B alleles of most subjects were reportedly predicted accurately from TCR beta sequences. TCR beta sequences numbering around 15,000 were associated with HLA alleles at 0.05 false discovery rate in a later analysis.

Comments on this clone: Its antigen remains unidentified.

Use of 60 Vbeta and 13 Jbeta primers characterized the PCR. Produced via immunoSEQ multiplex PCR; TCRdb's table is partial and in-frame only. This sample has about 160,000 clones, with 70% to 90% found just once. The TCR sequence derives from a man younger than 30 in good health and CMV-seropositive. Source material: PBMCs.

DNA for the CDR3: TGTGCCAGCAGCTCCTCAGGGACAGGGGTTGGGGGCTACACCTTC. Translated: CASSSSGTGVGGYTF. V and J are TRBV6-5 and TRBJ1-2; the match to TRBD1 covers 10 bases. Germline-derived CDR1 and CDR2 are MNHEY and SVGAGI. Unmatched junction bases numbered 12, after V lost 6 bases and J lost 8 bases. This CDR3 comprises 15 residues.